This entry lists 17 T cell receptor beta chains sequenced from one sample in a study of CXCR3-negative and CXCR3-positive naive CD8 T cells. TRB cDNA libraries were made by UMI-labeled 5' RACE. TCRdb re-called the 5' RACE reads and gives one entry per CDR3 protein, without DNA. This repertoire comprises 46,000 or so distinct CDR3 sequences; its ten largest clones make up 2% to 2.5%. Material: naive CXCR3- CD8+ T cells from blood. Specified subset: CD45RO-CCR7+CD27+CD95- naive CD8+ T cells lacking CXCR3 (TNR3-). These receptors all stem from a human donor in good health. Some clones in this sample may be carry-over from other donors' samples.

The chain is built from TRBV6-1 and TRBJ2-3; TCRdb returns TRBD1, unconfirmable since there is no DNA. The CDR3 runs 17 residues. The V gene's germline CDR1 is MNHNS and CDR2 SASEGT. CDR3 region: CASSEEGGRGAADTQYF.

The chain joins TRBV5-4 to TRBJ2-1; TCRdb proposes TRBD2, but this gene call is untestable without DNA. Per germline, CDR1 SGHNT and CDR2 YYREEE (reference sequence). The CDR3 consists of 15 residues. The CDR3 loop is CASSRGRLAAHEQFF.

The chain carries TRBV5-1 and TRBJ2-2. Germline V lookup: CDR1 SGHRS, CDR2 YFSETQ. This CDR3 has 12 amino acids. The CDR3 loop reads CASSLVAGELFF.

The chain employs TRBV10-3 and TRBJ1-1; there is no DNA to check the TCRdb D call of TRBD1. The CDR3 loop spans 17 amino acids. CDR1 and CDR2 from the germline V gene are ENHRY and SYGVKD. The CDR3 sequence is CARKSSGQGRSDTEAFF.

This clonotype is called medium-sized based on its frequency. CDR3 sequence reads: CASSDSSGGANEQFF. The chain links TRBV6-4 to TRBJ2-1; TCRdb's D call, TRBD2, is unchecked because there is no DNA. Germline lookup yields CDR1 MRHNA and CDR2 SNTAGT. The CDR3 runs 15 residues.

The chain uses TRBV20-1 and TRBJ2-7; the TCRdb D gene call, TRBD2, has no DNA to confirm it. This CDR3 is built from 18 residues. CDR1 and CDR2 (germline): DFQATT, SNEGSKA (reference sequence). CDR3 in amino acids: CSAPSFSGSFGLPYEQYF.

The rearrangement uses TRBV14 and TRBJ2-7. The CDR3 covers 13 residues. Germline assignment: CDR1 SGHDN and CDR2 FVKESK. CDR3 region: CASSQDRGYEQYF. Variable domain in full (rest from reference TRBV14 and TRBJ2-7): EAGVTQFPSHSVIEKGQTVTLRCDPISGHDNLYWYRRVMGKEIKFLLHFVKESKQDESGMPNNRFLAERTGGTYSTLKVQPAELEDSGVYFCASSQDRGYEQYFGPGTRLTVT.

The chain couples TRBV4-3 to TRBJ2-7; TCRdb's D call of TRBD1 is untestable without DNA. This CDR3 region has 15 residues. Germline V gives CDR1 LGHNA, CDR2 YSLEER. The CDR3 is CASSQEGTGCYEQYF.

V gene TRBV15 combines with J gene TRBJ2-1; TCRdb's D call, TRBD2, is unchecked because there is no DNA. The CDR3 spans 17 residues. Germline V gene data show CDR1 as LNHNV and CDR2 as YYDKDF (reference sequence). CDR3 in amino acids: CATSRDLLAGRYNEQFF.

The J gene is TRBJ2-7, the V gene TRBV9; TCRdb gives TRBD1 as the D gene, but with no DNA this cannot be confirmed. Germline assignment: CDR1 SGDLS and CDR2 YYNGEE. The CDR3 has 15 residues. CDR3 sequence: CASSVRGESSYEQYF.

The rearrangement links TRBV6-2 or TRBV6-3 to TRBJ1-1. This CDR3 region has 14 residues. CDR1 MNHEY and CDR2 SVGEGT come from the germline V gene. This CDR3 reads CASSARSMNTEAFF.

The rearrangement links TRBV29-1 to TRBJ2-7; TCRdb selects TRBD1, and the lack of DNA leaves this call unchecked. CDR3 length: 12 residues. Germline values: CDR1 SQVTM, CDR2 ANQGSEA. CDR3 residues: CSVVAGSYEQYF.

V usage is TRBV5-1 and J usage is TRBJ1-5; TCRdb's D call, TRBD1, is unchecked because there is no DNA. Germline V gene lookup returns CDR1 SGHRS and CDR2 YFSETQ. The CDR3 covers 15 residues. CDR3 in amino acids: CASSLGTGSNQPQHF.

The CDR3 loop reads CSVVQGYNQPQHF. The gene calls are TRBV29-1 and TRBJ1-5; TCRdb outputs TRBD1, but without DNA this stays unchecked. The germline V gene has CDR1 SQVTM and CDR2 ANQGSEA. CDR3 size: 13 residues.

The genes are TRBV2 and TRBJ2-7; without DNA, the TCRdb call of TRBD1 cannot be checked. CDR1 is SNHLY and CDR2 is FYNNEI in the germline V gene. The CDR3 spans 13 residues. The CDR3 loop reads CASSERQGHEQYF.

The chain recombines TRBV6-2 or TRBV6-3 with TRBJ1-5. There are 16 residues in the CDR3. In germline, CDR1 is MNHEY, CDR2 SVGEGT. The CDR3 sequence is CASSYSASWGNQPQHF.

V is TRBV29-1 and J is TRBJ2-3; TCRdb returns TRBD1, unconfirmable since there is no DNA. The CDR3 spans 14 residues. Germline V gene lookup returns CDR1 SQVTM and CDR2 ANQGSEA. The CDR3 protein is CSVGFGGATDTQYF.